The present TCR beta chain was sequenced within a study of cytomegalovirus exposure and HLA in healthy donors. Germline CDR1 is SGHRS and CDR2 is YFSETQ. The CDR3 has 13 amino acids. V lost 4 bases to trimming and J lost 4 bases, with 11 bases between them. The donors were members of the roughly 130-subject validation cohort (separate from the approximately 650-subject first cohort). On this clone: The antigen is undetermined.

Some clones are missing from TCRdb's copy, which holds only in-frame ones; the method was immunoSEQ multiplex PCR. The profile shows some 120,000 clones, more than 70% of them singletons. The study's findings and limits: CMV antigen specificity of a few CMV-associated chains was confirmed in vitro. Usually a TCR sequence was rare, but some public TCRs were found in many donors.

The receptor was isolated from a man aged 25-45 years in good health and CMV-seronegative. Sequencing was done on a sample of PBMCs. The chain joins TRBV5-1 to TRBJ1-2; possibly TRBD1 for D (5 bases). CDR3 protein: CASSVQDIYGYTF. CDR3 nucleotides: TGCGCCAGCAGCGTACAGGACATCTATGGCTACACCTTC.